These 30 T cell receptor beta chains originate from one sample sequenced in a study of tumor-infiltrating lymphocytes in primary liver carcinoma (dated by TCRdb to 2015 to 2018). Total RNA and DNA were co-extracted without cell sorting from approximately 20-30 mg of bulk tissue using the AllPrep DNA/RNA mini kit. Sequencing used an Illumina HiSeq 2500. TCRbeta-specific cDNA was reverse-transcribed from roughly 500 ng total RNA using a constant-region primer and ProtoScript II reverse transcriptase. TCRbeta libraries were built with three nested multiplex PCR rounds, a slightly modified ARM-PCR procedure. Multiplex TRBV1-TRBV30 forward primers and a Cbeta reverse primer were used in the first two PCR rounds, each of which was run for around 10 cycles. The raw public reads went through TCRdb reprocessing: fastp at Q25, MiXCR clone calling, in-frame beta chains kept. Rows merge per CDR3 protein into single entries with the most common DNA and genes. Counted in this sample were some 50,000 distinct CDR3 sequences; roughly 70% of them appeared once. The top ten hold roughly 29% of the sample.

Material: liver tumor tissue from sampling region 5. This specimen's cell subset or site label, interpreted: tumor region T5, tumor centre. Source of these receptors: a man in his forties with primary liver carcinoma and hepatitis B virus infection.

As regards this clonotype: The junction does not match germline at one end; this may be a read error. The J gene is TRBJ2-5, the V gene TRBV24-1, with TRBD2 matching over 7 bases. The CDR3 runs to 13 residues. The germline V gene encodes CDR1 KGHDR and CDR2 SFDVKD. This CDR3 reads CATEDAGAKTQYF. CDR3 coding DNA: TGTGCCACCGAAGACGCGGGAGCTAAGACCCAGTACTTT.

Concerning this clonotype itself: At one end, the junction sequence differs from germline, possibly due to a read error. J is TRBJ2-5 and V is TRBV5-1; 7 bases agree with TRBD2. The CDR3 contains 14 residues. Germline V gene lookup returns CDR1 SGHRS and CDR2 YFSETQ. CDR3 DNA: TGCGCCAGTAGCTTGGTCAGCGGGGACGAGACCCAGTACTTC. Protein: CASSLVSGDETQYF.

The J gene is TRBJ2-2, the V gene TRBV24-1, with 9 bases identical to TRBD1. The V gene end was trimmed by 4 bases and the J gene end by 0 bases; junction bases not matched to a gene: 5. CDR1 is KGHDR, CDR2 SFDVKD, per germline. The CDR3 runs 17 residues. CDR3 in amino acids: CATSDRGQGSNTGELFF. Here the CDR3 DNA reads TGTGCCACCAGTGACCGAGGACAGGGGTCGAACACCGGGGAGCTGTTTTTT.

On this clonotype itself: One end of the junction is discordant with germline, which a read error may explain. The genes are TRBV12-3 or TRBV12-4 and TRBJ2-7, with D tentatively TRBD2 (5 bases). The CDR3 is 13 residues long. The CDR3 DNA sequence: TGTATCAGCACCCGACGGGAATACTACGAGCGGTACTTC. Translated, it gives CISTRREYYERYF.

In the case of this clonotype: At one of its ends the junction is not consistent with the germline gene, which may arise from a read error. V usage is TRBV6-5 and J usage is TRBJ2-2; perhaps TRBD2 as D (5 bases). Germline lookup yields CDR1 MNHEY and CDR2 SVGAGI. This CDR3 comprises 15 residues. The CDR3 spells CDGSYAVDGTGELSF. CDR3 nucleotide sequence: TGTGACGGCAGTTACGCAGTGGACGGCACCGGGGAGCTGTCTTTT.

Notes on this clonotype: A read error is likely, as this CDR3 ends without the conserved phenylalanine or tryptophan. The chain recombines TRBV10-2 with TRBJ2-1; no reliable D call. The CDR3 length is 15 residues. Germline V gene data show CDR1 as WSHSY and CDR2 as SAAADI. CDR3 bases: TGCGCCTCCCTCGACGGGCTTTCCTCCCACAATGAGCAGTTCTCC. The encoded protein is CASLDGLSSHNEQFS.

The chain combines TRBV29-1 with TRBJ2-1; D gene unclear. This CDR3 has 11 residues. The V end was cut by 6 bases, the J end by 13 bases, with 16 bases between. Looked up from germline, CDR1 is SQVTM and CDR2 is ANQGSEA. In DNA form, the CDR3 reads TGCAGCGTCGATAAGAGGAATTATCAGTTCTTC. Amino acids: CSVDKRNYQFF.

This clonotype was seen ten or more times. J is TRBJ2-1 and V is TRBV7-8; perhaps TRBD2 as D (5 bases). V lost 3 bases to trimming and J lost 0 bases, with 15 bases between them. The germline CDR1 and CDR2 sequences are SGHVS and FQNEAQ. The CDR3 is 17 residues long. The CDR3 sequence: CASSLDGAGSSYNEQFF. The CDR3 DNA follows: TGTGCCAGCAGCTTGGACGGAGCTGGGAGCTCCTACAATGAGCAGTTCTTC.

This clonotype has at least ten counts. The chain joins TRBV5-1 to TRBJ2-7; perhaps TRBD2 as D (6 bases). The CDR3 is 15 residues long. The V and J ends lost 4 bases and 3 bases respectively, with 17 bases between them. Germline V gene sequence: CDR1 SGHRS, CDR2 YFSETQ. CDR3 DNA sequence: TGCGCCAGCAGCGGCTCTTGGGGGGTAAACTACGAGCAGTACTTC. Translating it yields CASSGSWGVNYEQYF.

J is TRBJ2-6 and V is TRBV5-6; D not resolved. The CDR3 spans 15 residues. Germline lookup yields CDR1 SGHDT and CDR2 YYEEEE. The CDR3 DNA sequence: TGTGGCTGCAGCCCCAGAGTATCTGGGGCCAACGTCCTGACTTTC. Encoded protein: CGCSPRVSGANVLTF.

This clonotype showed up just once. The junction departs from germline at one end; a sequencing error may be responsible. V and J are TRBV6-1 and TRBJ2-2, with D possibly matching TRBD2 (5 bases). Germline CDR1 MNHNS, CDR2 SASEGT. This CDR3 region has 16 residues. The CDR3 DNA follows: TGCGCCAGTAGCCAGCTTAGGCGGGCGAACACCGGGGAGCTGTTTTTT. Protein sequence: CASSQLRRANTGELFF.

This clonotype qualifies as medium-sized. The chain couples TRBV11-2 to TRBJ1-2; TRBD1 matches at 9 bases. V gave up 3 bases and J gave up 2 bases; unmatched junction bases: 1. The CDR3 runs 14 residues. CDR1 SGHAT and CDR2 FQNNGV come from the germline V gene. The CDR3 protein is CASSFGTGNYGYTF. Here the CDR3 DNA reads TGTGCCAGCAGCTTTGGGACAGGGAACTATGGCTACACCTTC. The full variable domain, its missing parts supplied by reference TRBV11-2 and TRBJ1-2, is EAGVAQSPRYKIIEKRQSVAFWCNPISGHATLYWYQQILGQGPKLLIQFQNNGVVDDSQLPKDRFSAERLKGVDSTLKIQPAKLEDSAVYLCASSFGTGNYGYTFGSGTRLTVV.

The sample holds a few counts of this clonotype. The junction shows a germline mismatch at one end, possibly a read error. CDR3: CATSPTVLELYNEQLF. In nucleotides, the CDR3 is TGTGCCACCAGTCCCACAGTACTAGAGTTGTACAATGAGCAGCTCTTC. V and J are TRBV6-5 and TRBJ2-1; maybe TRBD2 (5 bases). Germline CDR1 reads MNHEY; CDR2 reads SVGAGI. The CDR3 is 16 residues long.

The chain uses TRBV6-6 and TRBJ2-3; 9 bases match TRBD2. V lost 6 bases, J lost 7 bases, and 11 bases stayed unmatched. CDR3 length equals 15 residues. Germline loops: CDR1 MNHNY, CDR2 SVGAGI (reference sequence). The CDR3 here is CASRLPSGIRYTQYF. The CDR3, as DNA: TGTGCCAGCAGACTCCCTAGCGGGATTCGATATACGCAGTATTTT.

Comments on this clonotype: It is likely a read error, because the conserved phenylalanine at the end of the CDR3 is missing. The V call is TRBV6-5, the J call TRBJ1-1; D might be TRBD1 (5 bases). Deletions cut 9 bases from V and 1 base from J, with 15 bases between. From germline, CDR1 is MNHEY and CDR2 SVGAGI. The CDR3 consists of 14 residues. CDR3 loop: CASTTTGANTEAFS. The CDR3 region has the DNA TGTGCCAGTACCACTACTGGGGCGAACACTGAAGCTTTCTCT.

With respect to this clonotype: One junction end disagrees with the germline gene, perhaps due to a read error. The CDR3 DNA reads TGTGCCAGTAGCATCGACCTGCCGGGACAGGGAAGCTACGAGCGGTACTTC. Its translation: CASSIDLPGQGSYERYF. This chain uses TRBV11-2 with TRBJ2-7; 9 bases are shared with TRBD1. This CDR3 has 17 residues. Per the germline V gene, CDR1 is SGHAT and CDR2 is FQNNGV.

The chain links TRBV12-3 or TRBV12-4 to TRBJ1-5; weak D call: TRBD1 (5 bases). The CDR3 extends over 14 amino acids. V was cut by 6 bases and J by 5 bases, with 14 bases left in between. The CDR3 loop is CASSLGGADQPQHF. In DNA form, the CDR3 reads TGTGCCAGCAGCCTGGGAGGGGCCGATCAGCCCCAGCATTTT.

Details on this clonotype: The conserved phenylalanine or tryptophan normally closing the CDR3 is absent here, so this likely arose from a read error. This CDR3 is CASSEWGSYEQYL. The CDR3 nucleotides read TGTGCCAGCAGTGAGTGGGGGTCCTACGAGCAGTACCTC. The gene calls are TRBV6-1 and TRBJ2-7, with D perhaps matching TRBD1 or TRBD2 (5 bases each). The CDR3 runs to 13 residues. From germline, CDR1 is MNHNS and CDR2 SASEGT. The V end was cut by 3 bases, the J end by 1 base, with 7 bases between.

Remarks on this clonotype: A junction end diverges from the germline sequence, so it may reflect a read error. The chain joins TRBV7-9 to TRBJ2-7; possible D gene TRBD1, 8 bases. The CDR3 totals 15 residues. CDR1 is SEHNR, CDR2 FQNEAQ, per germline (reference sequence). CDR3 amino acids: CASSFTGGVSYKQYF. CDR3 in DNA: TGTGCCAGCAGCTTTACAGGGGGGGTCAGCTACAAGCAGTACTTC.

V usage is TRBV4-2 and J usage is TRBJ2-7, with TRBD1 matching over 8 bases. The CDR3 runs 19 residues. CDR1 and CDR2 (germline): LGHNA, YNFKEQ. V dropped 4 bases and J dropped 0; count of bases not matched to a gene: 17. This CDR3 reads CASSRDSLRGQGVSYEQYF. CDR3 coding DNA: TGTGCCAGCAGCCGAGATTCCCTCCGAGGACAGGGAGTCTCCTACGAGCAGTACTTC.

With respect to this clonotype: The CDR3 carries no conserved terminal phenylalanine or tryptophan, so it likely arises from a read error. The chain recombines TRBV29-1 with TRBJ2-5, with 7 nucleotides matching TRBD2. Germline assignment: CDR1 SQVTM and CDR2 ANQGSEA. The CDR3 consists of 13 residues. V lost 4 bases to trimming and J lost 10 bases; unmatched junction nucleotides: 12. In DNA, the CDR3 is TGCAGCGTTGGTGGGAGGGCCGCTGAGGTCCAGTACCTC. This sequence encodes CSVGGRAAEVQYL.

Concerning this clonotype: Here the CDR3 omits its conserved ending phenylalanine or tryptophan, so a read error is the likely source. The chain combines TRBV6-1 with TRBJ1-2, with D uncertain. The CDR3 sequence is 10 residues long. Germline CDR1 reads MNHNS; CDR2 reads SASEGT. The CDR3 DNA reads TGTGCCAGTAGTGATGGTCGCTACACCATC. Its protein product is CASSDGRYTI.

The chain carries TRBV6-6 and TRBJ2-7, with TRBD1 identical over 7 bases. CDR3 length equals 14 residues. CDR1 and CDR2 (germline): MNHNY, SVGAGI (reference sequence). V gave up 11 bases and J gave up 5 bases; unmatched junction bases: 15. The CDR3 region is CAVGGQQHFHEQYF. Here the CDR3 DNA reads TGTGCCGTTGGGGGACAGCAGCACTTCCACGAGCAGTACTTC.

This clonotype has ten or more counts. The chain recombines TRBV28 with TRBJ2-5; D is possibly TRBD1 (6 bases). V shed 7 bases and J shed 5 bases, with 11 bases lying between them. CDR3 length equals 12 residues. Germline values: CDR1 MDHEN, CDR2 SYDVKM. The CDR3 DNA reads as TGTGCCAGCAAACAGGGTTGGGAGACCCAGTACTTC. Translated: CASKQGWETQYF.

J is TRBJ2-7 and V is TRBV6-5, with D maybe TRBD1 (7 bases). The CDR3 runs 15 residues. Germline V gene sequence: CDR1 MNHEY, CDR2 SVGAGI. The CDR3: CTSSTIRQGIYEQYF. CDR3 nucleotide sequence: TGTACTAGCAGTACCATAAGACAGGGCATCTACGAGCAGTACTTC.

Comment on this clonotype: A single base separates this from a much larger clone, so it may be a read error. The V and J genes are TRBV2 and TRBJ1-5; no firm D call. The CDR3 is 16 amino acids. Germline CDR1 is SNHLY and CDR2 is FYNNEI. V dropped 6 bases and J dropped 0 bases, with 15 bases sitting between them. CDR3: CASSAGRFSSNQPQHF. The CDR3 DNA sequence: TGTGCCAGCAGCGCCGGCAGGTTCTCTAGCAATCAGCCCCAGCATTTT.

Comments on this clonotype: Just one base apart from a much larger clone, this may be a read error. The chain joins TRBV5-4 to TRBJ2-5; TRBD2 matches 8 bases. This CDR3 region has 16 residues. The J segment lost 4 bases and the V segment lost 3 bases, leaving 11 bases of the junction unmatched. The germline V gene has CDR1 SGHNT and CDR2 YYREEE (reference sequence). The CDR3 nucleotides read TGTGCCAGCAGCTCGGCGACTTACGCGGGGGGAGAGACCCAGTACTTC. This sequence encodes CASSSATYAGGETQYF.

With regard to this clonotype: At one end, the junction sequence differs from germline, possibly due to a read error. J is TRBJ1-4 and V is TRBV30; D gene ambiguous. The CDR3 extends over 15 amino acids. Germline CDR1 and CDR2: GTSNPN and SVGIG (reference sequence). CDR3 coding DNA: TGTGTCTGGAGTGTCCTGGGTTCAACTAATGAAAAACTATTTTTT. Protein product: CVWSVLGSTNEKLFF.

A word on this clonotype: The junction departs from germline at one end; a sequencing error may be responsible. The chain uses TRBV14 and TRBJ2-3, with a possible D match to TRBD1 (7 bases). This CDR3 comprises 16 residues. Germline values: CDR1 SGHDN, CDR2 FVKESK. CDR3 in DNA: TGTGCCAGCTGCCACCGGACAGGCTGGGGGGCAGATATGCAGTATTTT. It is translated as CASCHRTGWGADMQYF.

The chain is built from TRBV12-3 or TRBV12-4 and TRBJ2-1; D might be TRBD2 (5 bases). The CDR3 spans 15 residues. The ends were cut back, 0 bases at V and 8 bases at J, with 14 bases in the middle. The CDR3 sequence is CASSLAQGGGDEQFF. In DNA form, the CDR3 reads TGTGCCAGCAGTTTAGCGCAAGGAGGAGGCGATGAGCAGTTCTTC.